This T cell receptor beta chain derives from a study of OX40 agonist ivuxolimab in advanced cancers. Sequencing used immunoSEQ multiplex PCR; TCRdb keeps in-frame clones, though not all of them. The sample has about 47,000 clones, more than 85% seen once; the top ten hold more than 13%. V was clipped by 2 bases and J by 7 bases; unmatched bases: 7. The germline V gene has CDR1 SGHTA and CDR2 FQGTGA. The CDR3 consists of 16 residues. The chain couples TRBV7-3 to TRBJ2-1; 11 bases fit TRBD2. Sample: CD4+ or CD8+ T cells sorted from blood, taken in a trial of the OX40 agonist ivuxolimab. The receptor's source is an adult with an advanced solid tumor such as melanoma, head and neck, liver or kidney cancer. CDR3 residues: CASSLSASGGKNEQFF. CDR3 sequence (DNA): TGTGCCAGCAGCTTATCGGCTAGCGGGGGGAAGAATGAGCAGTTCTTC.